A selection of T cell receptor beta chains follows, all from one sample in a study of T cells after yellow fever vaccination. Via MiXCR, TCRdb re-called the 5' RACE reads, giving one row per CDR3 protein. Of just under 600,000 distinct CDR3 sequences listed, 13% are singletons. Here the sequenced sample was PBMCs, taken on the day of the yellow fever booster vaccination. The receptors stem from a man younger than 40 who received the YFV17D yellow fever vaccine. The CDR3 runs from the conserved cysteine through the conserved F or W. D genes are given only for firm matches. Size is omitted from some rows. Given values are once, few, many or a class for expanded clones.

CDR3 DNA	CDR3 protein	V gene	D gene	clone size	J gene
TGTGCCAGCAGCTCGCAAGGGCATGGCACTGAAGCTTTCTTT	CASSSQGHGTEAFF	TRBV7-8	-	many	TRBJ1-1
TGTGCCAGCAGCTCGCCGGGCCACTCCTACGAGCAGTACTTC	CASSSPGHSYEQYF	TRBV7-2	-	few	TRBJ2-7
TGCAGTGCTAGGGTAGGCGGGAGAGATACAGATACGCAGTATTTT	CSARVGGRDTDTQYF	TRBV20-1	TRBD2	many	TRBJ2-3
TGTGCCAGCAGCGTGGGGAACCCCTCCTACAATGAGCAGTTCTTC	CASSVGNPSYNEQFF	TRBV9	-	-	TRBJ2-1
TGTGCCAGCAGTTTACCCGGGGGAACTAGCGGGAGGGATGAGCAGTTCTTC	CASSLPGGTSGRDEQFF	TRBV28	TRBD2	few	TRBJ2-1
TGTGCCAGCAGCAAAACAGGGGGTTCCGTCGTATTGACCCAGTACTTC	CASSKTGGSVVLTQYF	TRBV7-8	TRBD1	few	TRBJ2-5
TGTGCCAGCTCGCCCAAGGACAATTCACCCCTCCACTTT	CASSPKDNSPLHF	TRBV18	-	few	TRBJ1-6
TGTGCCAGCAGCCTCGGACTCTCAGAGGGAAACATTCAGTACTTC	CASSLGLSEGNIQYF	TRBV5-5	-	many	TRBJ2-4
TGTGCCAGTAGCTTCTTTCGGACTAGCGGGAGCTCCTACAATGAGCAGTTCTTC	CASSFFRTSGSSYNEQFF	TRBV19	TRBD2	-	TRBJ2-1
TGCGCCAGCAGCGACGGACTAGCGGGGGCAGACCCCTACGAGCAGTACTTC	CASSDGLAGADPYEQYF	TRBV10-2	TRBD2	few	TRBJ2-7
TGTGCCAGCAGCCAAACGTTTCGCCCCTACGAGCAGTACTTC	CASSQTFRPYEQYF	TRBV14	-	-	TRBJ2-7
TGCGCCAGCAGCCAAAGGTCGGGTACAGATACGCAGTATTTT	CASSQRSGTDTQYF	TRBV4-3	-	-	TRBJ2-3
TGTGCCAGCAGCCACGGTCGGGGGGGATGGAATGAGCAGTTCTTC	CASSHGRGGWNEQFF	TRBV3-1	TRBD2	few	TRBJ2-1
TGCAGTGCTAGGATTACAGGGGAACAGCCCCAGCATTTT	CSARITGEQPQHF	TRBV20-1	TRBD1	-	TRBJ1-5
TGCAGTGCTATCCGAACATTAAGCAATCAGCCCCAGCATTTT	CSAIRTLSNQPQHF	TRBV20-1	-	-	TRBJ1-5
TGTGCCAGCTCACCACTTTCCGCTCCCGGGGGCACCGGGGAGCTGTTTTTT	CASSPLSAPGGTGELFF	TRBV18	-	few	TRBJ2-2
TGCAGTGCCCGGGACAGACCAAATGAAAAACTGTTTTTT	CSARDRPNEKLFF	TRBV20-1	TRBD1	many	TRBJ1-4
TGTGCCAGCAGCCCCTCCGGCACACTCACCTACGAGCAGTACTTC	CASSPSGTLTYEQYF	TRBV12-3/TRBV12-4	-	many	TRBJ2-7
TGCAGCGGGACTAGCGGGACCGCCGGGGAGCTGTTTTTT	CSGTSGTAGELFF	TRBV29-1	TRBD2	-	TRBJ2-2
TGTGCCAGCAGCACCCAGGGAGGGGGTGTGGCTGGGGCCAACGTCCTGACTTTC	CASSTQGGGVAGANVLTF	TRBV21-1	-	-	TRBJ2-6
TGTGCCAGCAGCATCACACTGAAAACTAATGAAAAACTGTTTTTT	CASSITLKTNEKLFF	TRBV7-9	-	-	TRBJ1-4
TGTGCCAGCAGCTTGGTCAGGGGCTACGAGCAGTACTTC	CASSLVRGYEQYF	TRBV5-6	-	many	TRBJ2-7
TGTGCCAGCAGCGAGAGTCCCGGAACCTACGAGCAGTACTTC	CASSESPGTYEQYF	TRBV9	-	many	TRBJ2-7
TGTGCCAGCAAGTACGGCGGGAGCAATGAGCAGTTCTTC	CASKYGGSNEQFF	TRBV6-2/TRBV6-3	TRBD2	-	TRBJ2-1
TGTGCCAGTAGTATAACCAGCCCCAATCAGCCCCAGCATTTT	CASSITSPNQPQHF	TRBV19	-	-	TRBJ1-5
TGTGCCAGCAGCAAGGGACAGTGGTACAATGAGCAGTTCTTC	CASSKGQWYNEQFF	TRBV5-6	TRBD1	-	TRBJ2-1
TGTGCCAGCAGCCAGGGGGTTGCGGGAGAATTCTACGAGCAGTACTTC	CASSQGVAGEFYEQYF	TRBV7-2	-	-	TRBJ2-7
TGTGCCATCAGTGAGCCTAGCGGGGGATACAATGAGCAGTTCTTC	CAISEPSGGYNEQFF	TRBV10-3	TRBD2	-	TRBJ2-1
TGTGCCAGCAGCCTGGTCCCGGGACAGGGGGGGTCTAGGAACATTCAGTACTTC	CASSLVPGQGGSRNIQYF	TRBV11-1	TRBD1	-	TRBJ2-4
TGTGCCAGCAGCTTGGACGTGGGACAGATGAACACTGAAGCTTTCTTT	CASSLDVGQMNTEAFF	TRBV5-5	TRBD1	-	TRBJ1-1
TGTGCCAGCAGCCCGGGACTAGACGATACGCAGTATTTT	CASSPGLDDTQYF	TRBV14	TRBD2	few	TRBJ2-3
TGTGCCAGCAGCCAAGAATGGGGCCGGGTCTACGAGCAGTACTTC	CASSQEWGRVYEQYF	TRBV3-1	-	-	TRBJ2-7
TGTGCCAGTAGTATAGAGGGGACACGCGGCCAGCCCCAGCATTTT	CASSIEGTRGQPQHF	TRBV19	-	few	TRBJ1-5
TGTGCCAGCAGCCCCCAGGGGGGGGGCGGGATACCCCCAGGAACGCAGTATTTT	CASSPQGGGGIPPGTQYF	TRBV7-3	-	-	TRBJ2-3
TGCGCCAGCAGCCTAAGCTCAGGGGGCCCGACTGAAGCTTTCTTT	CASSLSSGGPTEAFF	TRBV5-1	TRBD1	-	TRBJ1-1
TGTGCCAGCAGCTTAGCGGCATCGACCGGGGAGCTGTTTTTT	CASSLAASTGELFF	TRBV7-2	-	many	TRBJ2-2
TGTGCCAGCAGACAAAGTCAGGGGGCGGGCACCGGGGAGCTGTTTTTT	CASRQSQGAGTGELFF	TRBV6-1	TRBD1	few	TRBJ2-2
TGTGCCAGCAGCCGGGGGGGAGGGTTTTTCTACGAGCAGTACTTC	CASSRGGGFFYEQYF	TRBV14	TRBD2	-	TRBJ2-7
TGCGCCAGCAGCTTGGGAGGGTTAAGTACCCAAGAGACCCAGTACTTC	CASSLGGLSTQETQYF	TRBV5-1	-	many	TRBJ2-5
TGTGCCAGCAGTAATCGACAAACCTACTACGAGCAGTACTTC	CASSNRQTYYEQYF	TRBV28	-	few	TRBJ2-7
TGTGCCAGCAGCCCTAACGTTGGTTTTGGGTATGAGCAGTTCTTC	CASSPNVGFGYEQFF	TRBV7-9	-	-	TRBJ2-1